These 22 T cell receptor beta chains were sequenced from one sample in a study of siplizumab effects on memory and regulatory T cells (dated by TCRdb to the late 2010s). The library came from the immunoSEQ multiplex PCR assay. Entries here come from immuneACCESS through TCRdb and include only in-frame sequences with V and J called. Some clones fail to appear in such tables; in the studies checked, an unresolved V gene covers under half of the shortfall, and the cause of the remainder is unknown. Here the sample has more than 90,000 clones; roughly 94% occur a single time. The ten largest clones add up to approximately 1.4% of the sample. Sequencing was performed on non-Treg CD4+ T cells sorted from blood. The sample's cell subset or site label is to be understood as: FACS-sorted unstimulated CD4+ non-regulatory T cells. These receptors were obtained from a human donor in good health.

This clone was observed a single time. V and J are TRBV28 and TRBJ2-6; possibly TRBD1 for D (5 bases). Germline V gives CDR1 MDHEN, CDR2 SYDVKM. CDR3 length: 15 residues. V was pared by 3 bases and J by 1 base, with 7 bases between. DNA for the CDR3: TGTGCCAGCAGTTTCCAGGGATCTGGGGCCAACGTCCTGACTTTC. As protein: CASSFQGSGANVLTF. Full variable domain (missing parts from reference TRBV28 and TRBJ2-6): DVKVTQSSRYLVKRTGEKVFLECVQDMDHENMFWYRQDPGLGLRLIYFSYDVKMKEKGDIPEGYSVSREKKERFSLILESASTNQTSMYLCASSFQGSGANVLTFGAGSRLTVL.

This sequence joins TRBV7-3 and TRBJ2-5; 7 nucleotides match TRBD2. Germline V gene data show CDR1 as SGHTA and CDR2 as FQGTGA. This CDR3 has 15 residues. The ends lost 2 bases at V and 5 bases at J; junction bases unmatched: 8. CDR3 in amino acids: CASSLLGGSGETQYF. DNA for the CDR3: TGTGCCAGCAGCTTACTCGGCGGGAGTGGGGAGACCCAGTACTTC. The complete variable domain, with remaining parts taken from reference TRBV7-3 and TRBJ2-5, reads GAGVSQTPSNKVTEKGKYVELRCDPISGHTALYWYRQSLGQGPEFLIYFQGTGAADDSGLPNDRFFAVRPEGSVSTLKIQRTERGDSAVYLCASSLLGGSGETQYFGPGTRLLVL.

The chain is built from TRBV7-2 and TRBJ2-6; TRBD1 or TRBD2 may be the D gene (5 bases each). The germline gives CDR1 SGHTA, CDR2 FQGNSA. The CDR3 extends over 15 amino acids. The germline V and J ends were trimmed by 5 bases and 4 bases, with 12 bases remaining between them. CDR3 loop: CASSPGTTGANVLTF. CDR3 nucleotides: TGTGCCAGCAGCCCGGGGACCACCGGGGCCAACGTCCTGACTTTC.

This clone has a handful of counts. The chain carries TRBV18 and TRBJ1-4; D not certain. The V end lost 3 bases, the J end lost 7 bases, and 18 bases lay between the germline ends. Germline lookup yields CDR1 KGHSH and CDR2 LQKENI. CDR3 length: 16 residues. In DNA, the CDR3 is TGTGCCAGCTCACCTAAATCAGTGGGCCCAAGTGAAAAACTGTTTTTT. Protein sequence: CASSPKSVGPSEKLFF.

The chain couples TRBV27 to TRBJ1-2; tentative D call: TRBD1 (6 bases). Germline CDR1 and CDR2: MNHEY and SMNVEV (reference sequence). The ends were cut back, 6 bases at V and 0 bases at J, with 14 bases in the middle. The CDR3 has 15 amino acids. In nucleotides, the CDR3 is TGTGCCAGCAGGGACCGCAGGGGATCTAACTATGGCTACACCTTC. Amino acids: CASRDRRGSNYGYTF.

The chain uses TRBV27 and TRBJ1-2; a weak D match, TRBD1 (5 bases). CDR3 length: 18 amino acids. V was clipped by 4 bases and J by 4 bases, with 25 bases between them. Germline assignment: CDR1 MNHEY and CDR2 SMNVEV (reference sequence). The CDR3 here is CASSSLRRGMAYLYGYTF. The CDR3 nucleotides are TGTGCCAGCAGTTCCCTTAGGAGGGGTATGGCCTACCTCTATGGCTACACCTTC.

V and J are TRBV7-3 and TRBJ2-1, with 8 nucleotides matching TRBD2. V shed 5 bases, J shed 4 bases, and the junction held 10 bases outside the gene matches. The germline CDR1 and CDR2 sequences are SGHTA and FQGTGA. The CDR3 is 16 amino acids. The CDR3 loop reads CASSLYSGSVYNEQFF. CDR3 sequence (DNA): TGTGCCAGCAGCCTATACAGCGGGAGTGTTTACAATGAGCAGTTCTTC.

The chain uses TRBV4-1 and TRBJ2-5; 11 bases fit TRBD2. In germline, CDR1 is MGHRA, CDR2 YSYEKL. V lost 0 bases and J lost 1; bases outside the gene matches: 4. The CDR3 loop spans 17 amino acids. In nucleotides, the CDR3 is TGCGCCAGCAGCCAAGATCTGCTAGCGGGAGGCCAAGAGACCCAGTACTTC. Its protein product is CASSQDLLAGGQETQYF.

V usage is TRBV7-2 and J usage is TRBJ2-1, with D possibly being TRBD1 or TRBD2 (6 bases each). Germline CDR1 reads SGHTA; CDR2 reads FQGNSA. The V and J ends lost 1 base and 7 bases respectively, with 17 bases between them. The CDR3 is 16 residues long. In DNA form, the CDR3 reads TGTGCCAGCAGCTTAGTAGAGGTTGTAGGGGGGAATGAGCAGTTCTTC. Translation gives CASSLVEVVGGNEQFF.

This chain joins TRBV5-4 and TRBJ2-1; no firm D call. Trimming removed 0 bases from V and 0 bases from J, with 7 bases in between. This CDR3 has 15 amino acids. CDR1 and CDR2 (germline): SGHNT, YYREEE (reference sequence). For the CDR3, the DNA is TGTGCCAGCAGCTTGGGCCTACGCTCCTACAATGAGCAGTTCTTC. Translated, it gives CASSLGLRSYNEQFF.

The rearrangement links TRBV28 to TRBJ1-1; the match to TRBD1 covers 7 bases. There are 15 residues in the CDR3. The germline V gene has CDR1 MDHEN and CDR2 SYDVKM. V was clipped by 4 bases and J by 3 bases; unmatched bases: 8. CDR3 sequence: CASSSPTGIDTEAFF. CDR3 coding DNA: TGTGCCAGCAGTTCCCCGACAGGGATCGACACTGAAGCTTTCTTT.

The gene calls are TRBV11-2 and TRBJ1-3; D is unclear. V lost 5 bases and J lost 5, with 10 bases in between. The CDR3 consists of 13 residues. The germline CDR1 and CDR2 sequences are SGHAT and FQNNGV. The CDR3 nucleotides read TGTGCCAGCAGCAGCGACGACAGAAACACCATATATTTT. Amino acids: CASSSDDRNTIYF.

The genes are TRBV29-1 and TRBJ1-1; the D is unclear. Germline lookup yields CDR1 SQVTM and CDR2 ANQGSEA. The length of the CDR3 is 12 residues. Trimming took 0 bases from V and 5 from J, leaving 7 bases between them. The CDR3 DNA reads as TGCAGCGTTGAAGATGTGGTTACTGAAGCTTTCTTT. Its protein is CSVEDVVTEAFF. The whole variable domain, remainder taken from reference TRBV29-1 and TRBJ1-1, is SAVISQKPSRDICQRGTSLTIQCQVDSQVTMMFWYRQQPGQSLTLIATANQGSEATYESGFVIDKFPISRPNLTFSTLTVSNMSPEDSSIYLCSVEDVVTEAFFGQGTRLTVV.

CDR3 sequence (DNA): TGTGCCAGCAGTGAGCCGGGACAGGGGTACAATGAGCAGTTCTTC. Encoded protein: CASSEPGQGYNEQFF. This sequence joins TRBV25-1 and TRBJ2-1; 10 bases fit TRBD1. Unmatched junction bases numbered 3, after V lost 3 bases and J lost 4 bases. The CDR3 consists of 15 residues. Germline V gives CDR1 MGHDK, CDR2 SYGVNS.

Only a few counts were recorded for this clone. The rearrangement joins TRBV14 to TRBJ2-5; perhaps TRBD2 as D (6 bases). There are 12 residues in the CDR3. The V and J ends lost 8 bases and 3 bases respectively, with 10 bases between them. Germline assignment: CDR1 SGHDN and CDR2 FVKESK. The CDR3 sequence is CASPTGEETQYF. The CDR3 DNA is TGTGCCAGCCCCACGGGAGAAGAGACCCAGTACTTC.

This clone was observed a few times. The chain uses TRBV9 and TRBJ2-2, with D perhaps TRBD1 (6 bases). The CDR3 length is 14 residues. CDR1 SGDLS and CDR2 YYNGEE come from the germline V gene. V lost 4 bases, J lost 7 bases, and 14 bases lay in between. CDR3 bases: TGTGCCAGCAGCACCCGACAGGTAGTCGGGGAGCTGTTTTTT. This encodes CASSTRQVVGELFF.

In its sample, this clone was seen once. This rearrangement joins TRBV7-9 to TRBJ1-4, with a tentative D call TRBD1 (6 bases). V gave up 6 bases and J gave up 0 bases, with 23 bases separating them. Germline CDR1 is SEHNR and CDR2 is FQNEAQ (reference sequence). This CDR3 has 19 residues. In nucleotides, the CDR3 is TGTGCCAGCAGACCACCCCTACAGGGCCCCTTTGCAACTAATGAAAAACTGTTTTTT. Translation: CASRPPLQGPFATNEKLFF. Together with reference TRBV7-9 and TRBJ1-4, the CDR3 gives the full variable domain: DTGVSQNPRHKITKRGQNVTFRCDPISEHNRLYWYRQTLGQGPEFLTYFQNEAQLEKSRLLSDRFSAERPKGSFSTLEIQRTEQGDSAMYLCASRPPLQGPFATNEKLFFGSGTQLSVL.

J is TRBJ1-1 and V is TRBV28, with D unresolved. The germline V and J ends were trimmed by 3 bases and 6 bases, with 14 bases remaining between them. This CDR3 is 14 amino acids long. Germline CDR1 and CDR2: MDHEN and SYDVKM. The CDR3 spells CASSLPHPYAEAFF. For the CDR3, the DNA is TGTGCCAGCAGTTTGCCCCATCCCTACGCTGAAGCTTTCTTT.

CDR3: CASSSGLGGPGNEQFF. CDR3 nucleotides: TGTGCCAGCAGCTCGGGTCTCGGAGGGCCGGGGAATGAGCAGTTCTTC. This sequence joins TRBV5-8 and TRBJ2-1, with D possibly matching TRBD2 (6 bases). The CDR3 consists of 16 residues. Per the germline V gene, CDR1 is SGHTS and CDR2 is YDEGEE. The V gene lost 3 bases and the J gene lost 7 bases, with 20 bases spanning the gap.

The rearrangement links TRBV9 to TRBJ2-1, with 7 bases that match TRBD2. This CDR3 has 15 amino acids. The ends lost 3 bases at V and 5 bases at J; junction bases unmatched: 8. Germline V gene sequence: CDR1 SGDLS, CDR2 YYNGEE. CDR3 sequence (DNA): TGTGCCAGCAGCGAGAGCGGGATATCCCACAATGAGCAGTTCTTC. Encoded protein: CASSESGISHNEQFF.

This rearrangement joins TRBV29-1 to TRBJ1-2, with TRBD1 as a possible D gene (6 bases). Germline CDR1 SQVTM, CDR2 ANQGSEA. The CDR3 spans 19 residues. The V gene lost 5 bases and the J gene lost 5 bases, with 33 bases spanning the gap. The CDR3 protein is CSVKRPGDKGGPWRYGYTF. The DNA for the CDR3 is TGCAGCGTTAAAAGGCCAGGCGACAAGGGGGGGCCTTGGAGGTATGGCTACACCTTC.

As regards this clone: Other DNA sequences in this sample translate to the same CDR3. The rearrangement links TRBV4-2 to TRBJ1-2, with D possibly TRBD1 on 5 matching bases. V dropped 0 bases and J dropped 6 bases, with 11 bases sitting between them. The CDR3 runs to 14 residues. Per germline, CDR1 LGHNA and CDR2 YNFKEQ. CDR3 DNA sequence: TGTGCCAGCAGCCAAGACCGTAGGGACCATGGCTACACCTTC. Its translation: CASSQDRRDHGYTF.